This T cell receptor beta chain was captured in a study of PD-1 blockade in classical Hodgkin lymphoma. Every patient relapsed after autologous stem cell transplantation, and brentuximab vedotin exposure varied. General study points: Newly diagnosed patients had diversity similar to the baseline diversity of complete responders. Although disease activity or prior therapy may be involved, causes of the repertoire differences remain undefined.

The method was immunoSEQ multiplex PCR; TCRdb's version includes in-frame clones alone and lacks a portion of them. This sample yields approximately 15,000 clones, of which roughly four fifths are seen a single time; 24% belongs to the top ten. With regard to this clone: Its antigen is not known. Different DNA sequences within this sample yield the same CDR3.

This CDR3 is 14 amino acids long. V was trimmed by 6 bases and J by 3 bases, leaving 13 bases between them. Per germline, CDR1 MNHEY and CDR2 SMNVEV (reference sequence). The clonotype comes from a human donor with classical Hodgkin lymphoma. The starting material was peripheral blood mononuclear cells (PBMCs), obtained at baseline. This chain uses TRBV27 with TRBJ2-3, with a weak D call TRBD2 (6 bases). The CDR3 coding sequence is TGTGCCAGCAGCACGCGGGGTCGGACAGATACGCAGTATTTT. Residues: CASSTRGRTDTQYF.